Described below is a single T cell receptor (beta chain) sequence and its context. From blood CD8+ and CD4+ T cells, the TCR beta chain was sequenced. TEMRA cells were FACS-enriched, while CD8+ and CD4+ T cells were negatively isolated. V was cut by 0 bases and J by 5 bases, with 13 bases left in between. The CDR3 length is 15 residues. Looked up from germline, CDR1 is LGHNT and CDR2 is FRNRAP. This sample was taken from a study of CD8 T cells in Susac syndrome. 0.5 to 1 ug RNA was reverse transcribed with random hexamers. In TCRdb, the immunoSEQ multiplex PCR reads were re-called with MiXCR into one record per CDR3 protein. The table has tens of thousands of distinct CDR3 sequences, 90% to 95% seen once; the top ten hold roughly 0.26%.

The sequence was obtained from a human donor in good health. Sequencing was carried out using CD8+ T cells from PBMCs. The gene calls are TRBV12-5 and TRBJ2-5, with D perhaps matching TRBD2 (6 bases). The CDR3 sequence is CASGLVGGLRETQYF. CDR3 in DNA: TGTGCTAGTGGTTTGGTCGGGGGTCTCAGGGAGACCCAGTACTTC.